Listed below are T cell receptor beta chains from one sample, sequenced in a study of cytomegalovirus exposure and HLA in healthy donors. Profiling relied on immunoSEQ multiplex PCR, and the TCRdb table lists in-frame clones only, not all of them. The table shows 150,000 to 170,000 clones, with roughly three quarters occurring only once. Sequences were obtained from PBMCs. The receptor set was obtained from a man between 25 and 39 years old in good health and CMV-seropositive. Each CDR3 is given with its conserved first and last residue. D genes are given only for firm matches. Not every row has a clone size; where given, it reads once, few, many or a size class.

abundance	j_gene	d_gene	v_gene	CDR3nt	CDR3aa
.	TRBJ1-1	.	TRBV6-6	TGTGCCAGCAGTCCACAGGGTAAAACCACTGAAGCTTTCTTT	CASSPQGKTTEAFF
.	TRBJ1-1	.	TRBV2	TGTGCCAGCAGTGAAATTTGGACAGACCCGAACACTGAAGCTTTCTTT	CASSEIWTDPNTEAFF
.	TRBJ2-2	.	TRBV30	TGTGCCTTGACAGGCCAAAGCACCGGGGAGCTGTTTTTT	CALTGQSTGELFF
.	TRBJ1-5	TRBD1	TRBV30	TGTGCCTGGAGTGGAGACAGGGGAGGCATGGCCCAGCATTTT	CAWSGDRGGMAQHF
.	TRBJ1-1	TRBD1	TRBV19	TGTGCCAGTACCCCGGGGGACAGGGATACTGAAGCTTTCTTT	CASTPGDRDTEAFF
once	TRBJ2-1	.	TRBV2	TGTGCCAGTAACCGGGACACGCCTTACAATGAGCAGTTCTTC	CASNRDTPYNEQFF
.	TRBJ1-2	TRBD1	TRBV5-6	TGTGCCAGCAGCACACCCCGACAGGGAGGTTATGGCTACACCTTC	CASSTPRQGGYGYTF
few	TRBJ1-1	.	TRBV25-1	TGTGCCAGCAGTGCCCCTGGGGCGGACACTGAAGCTTTCTTT	CASSAPGADTEAFF
.	TRBJ1-2	TRBD1	TRBV5-5	TGTGCCAGCAGCTTATCCGGGACAGCACTCCAGGGGGGCGGCTACACCTTC	CASSLSGTALQGGGYTF
.	TRBJ2-5	TRBD2	TRBV7-9	TGTGCCAGCGGAAGCGGGAGCTTCCAAGAGACCCAGTACTTC	CASGSGSFQETQYF
.	TRBJ2-7	TRBD1	TRBV5-1	TGCGCCAGCAGCTATATTGACAGGGGTTACGAGCAGTACTTC	CASSYIDRGYEQYF
.	TRBJ2-1	TRBD2	TRBV2	TGTGCCAGCAGTTTGGATGACTCTAGCGGAACTTACAATGAGCAGTTCTTC	CASSLDDSSGTYNEQFF
.	TRBJ1-1	TRBD1	TRBV19	TGTGCCAGTAGTATCCCTAAACAGGGGTTCACTGAAGCTTTCTTT	CASSIPKQGFTEAFF
.	TRBJ2-5	TRBD2	TRBV4-2	TGTGCCAGCAGCCAGGGAGGCCTAGCGGAAGAGACCCAGTACTTC	CASSQGGLAEETQYF
few	TRBJ2-3	TRBD1	TRBV6-6	TGTGCCAGCAGTCAGGGGGATACATATTTT	CASSQGDTYF
.	TRBJ2-7	.	TRBV28	TGTGCCAGCAGTCCACCCGGACACTCTATACTCTCCTACGAGCAGTACTTC	CASSPPGHSILSYEQYF
.	TRBJ2-7	TRBD2	TRBV9	TGTGCCAGCAGCGTCGGGGGGGGAACCTACGAGCAGTACTTC	CASSVGGGTYEQYF